The 2 T cell receptor beta chains in this list originate from one sample, sequenced in a study of shared clonotypes between healthy human individuals. Clones were sequenced by immunoSEQ multiplex PCR, and TCRdb holds only the in-frame ones, with some missing. The profile shows 490,000 or so clones, 79% of them singletons. Sequenced material: PBMCs. Receptors originate from a woman in her thirties or forties in good health. Some clones in this sample may be carry-over from other donors' samples.

V and J are TRBV6-6 and TRBJ1-2, with D possibly being TRBD1 (5 bases). This CDR3 is 12 amino acids long. Germline CDR1 reads MNHNY; CDR2 reads SVGAGI (reference sequence). Trimming took off 4 bases at V and 7 bases at J, with 10 bases between the two ends. The CDR3 sequence: CASSSPGFGYTF. The CDR3, as DNA: TGTGCCAGCAGTTCCCCAGGGTTTGGCTACACCTTC.

This clone was counted only a few times. This chain joins TRBV4-2 and TRBJ1-2; unclear D gene. The germline V and J ends were trimmed by 0 bases and 0 bases, with 5 bases remaining between them. This CDR3 has 14 residues. Germline lookup yields CDR1 LGHNA and CDR2 YNFKEQ. The CDR3 protein is CASSQELANYGYTF. CDR3 coding DNA: TGTGCCAGCAGCCAAGAGTTAGCTAACTATGGCTACACCTTC.